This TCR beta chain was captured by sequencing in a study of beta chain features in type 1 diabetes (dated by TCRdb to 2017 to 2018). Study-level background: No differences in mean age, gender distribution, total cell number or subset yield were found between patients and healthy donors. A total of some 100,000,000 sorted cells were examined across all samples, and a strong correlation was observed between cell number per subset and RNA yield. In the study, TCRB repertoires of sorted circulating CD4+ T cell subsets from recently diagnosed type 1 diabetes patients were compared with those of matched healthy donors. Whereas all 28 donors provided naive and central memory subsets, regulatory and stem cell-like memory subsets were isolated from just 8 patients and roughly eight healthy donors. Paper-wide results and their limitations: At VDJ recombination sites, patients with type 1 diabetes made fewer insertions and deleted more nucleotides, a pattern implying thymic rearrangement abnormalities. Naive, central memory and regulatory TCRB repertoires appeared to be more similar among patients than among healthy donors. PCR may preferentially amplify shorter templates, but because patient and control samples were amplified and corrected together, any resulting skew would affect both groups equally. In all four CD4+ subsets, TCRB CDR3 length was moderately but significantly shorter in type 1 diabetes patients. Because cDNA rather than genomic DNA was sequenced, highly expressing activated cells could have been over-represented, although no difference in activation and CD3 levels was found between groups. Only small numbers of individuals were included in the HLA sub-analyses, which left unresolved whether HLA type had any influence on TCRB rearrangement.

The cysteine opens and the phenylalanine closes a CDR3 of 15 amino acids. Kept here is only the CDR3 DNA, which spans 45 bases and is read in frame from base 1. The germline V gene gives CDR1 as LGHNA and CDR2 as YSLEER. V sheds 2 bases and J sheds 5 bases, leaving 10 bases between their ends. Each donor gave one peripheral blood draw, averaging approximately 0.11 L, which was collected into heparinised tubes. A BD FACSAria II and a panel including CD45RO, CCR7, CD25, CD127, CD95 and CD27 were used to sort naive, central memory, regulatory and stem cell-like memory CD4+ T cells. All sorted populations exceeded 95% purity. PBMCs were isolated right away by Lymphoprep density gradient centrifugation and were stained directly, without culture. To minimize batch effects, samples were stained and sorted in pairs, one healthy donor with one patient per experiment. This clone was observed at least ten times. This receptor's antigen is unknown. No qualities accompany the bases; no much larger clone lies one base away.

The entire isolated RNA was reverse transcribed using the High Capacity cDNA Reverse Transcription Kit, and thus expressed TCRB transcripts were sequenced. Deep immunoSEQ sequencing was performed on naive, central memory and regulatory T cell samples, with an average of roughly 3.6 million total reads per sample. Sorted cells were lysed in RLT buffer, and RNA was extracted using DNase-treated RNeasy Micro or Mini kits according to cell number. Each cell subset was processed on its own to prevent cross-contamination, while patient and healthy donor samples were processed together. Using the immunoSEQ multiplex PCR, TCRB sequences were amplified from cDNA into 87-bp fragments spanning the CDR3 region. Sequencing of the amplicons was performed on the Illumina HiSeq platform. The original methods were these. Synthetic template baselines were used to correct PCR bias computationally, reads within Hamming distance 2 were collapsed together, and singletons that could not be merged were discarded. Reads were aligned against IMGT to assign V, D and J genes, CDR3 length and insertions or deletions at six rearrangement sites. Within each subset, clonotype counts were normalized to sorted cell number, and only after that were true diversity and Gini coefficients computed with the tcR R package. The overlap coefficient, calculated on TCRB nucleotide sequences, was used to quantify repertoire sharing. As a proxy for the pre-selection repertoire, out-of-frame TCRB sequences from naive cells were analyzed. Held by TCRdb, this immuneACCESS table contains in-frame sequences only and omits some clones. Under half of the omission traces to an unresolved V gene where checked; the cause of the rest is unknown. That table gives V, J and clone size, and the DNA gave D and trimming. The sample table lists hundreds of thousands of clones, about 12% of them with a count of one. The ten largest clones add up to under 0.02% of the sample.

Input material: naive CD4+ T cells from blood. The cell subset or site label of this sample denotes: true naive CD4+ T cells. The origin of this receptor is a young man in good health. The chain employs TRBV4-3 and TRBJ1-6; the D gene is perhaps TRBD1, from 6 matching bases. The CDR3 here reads CASSQTGIDNSPLHF. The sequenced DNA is TGCGCCAGCAGCCAAACAGGGATTGATAATTCACCCCTCCACTTT.